Below, 10 T cell receptor beta chains from the same sample are listed, as sequenced in a study of naive and memory T cell subsets. An equimolar mix of two oligonucleotides served as the beta constant-region primer for TRBC1 and TRBC2. From the UMI-ligation and nested PCR reads, TCRdb called clonotypes with MiXCR, one entry per CDR3 protein. The sample records some 150,000 distinct CDR3 sequences, 15% to 20% being singletons. Sequencing input: naive CD4+ T cells from blood. The source of these receptors is a human donor in good health.

The rearrangement links TRBV2 to TRBJ1-1, with 7 positions matching TRBD1. Germline CDR1 is SNHLY and CDR2 is FYNNEI. The V gene end was trimmed by 6 bases and the J gene end by 2 bases; junction bases not matched to a gene: 9. This CDR3 is 15 amino acids long. This CDR3 is CASSRQGSGNTEAFF. The CDR3 region has the DNA TGTGCCAGCAGCAGACAGGGCAGCGGAAACACTGAAGCTTTCTTT.

The J gene is TRBJ2-2, the V gene TRBV2; 7 bases are shared with TRBD2. Trimming at V came to 2 bases and at J to 5 bases, leaving 8 bases not matched to a gene. Germline assignment: CDR1 SNHLY and CDR2 FYNNEI. The CDR3 is 16 amino acids. DNA for the CDR3: TGTGCCAGCAGTGAATGGGGGGGAGGGCCAACCGGGGAGCTGTTTTTT. The encoded protein is CASSEWGGGPTGELFF.

The chain employs TRBV5-4 and TRBJ2-7, with 9 bases aligning to TRBD1. The ends lost 1 base at V and 7 bases at J; junction bases unmatched: 6. The CDR3 is made up of 14 amino acids. Germline CDR1 reads SGHNT; CDR2 reads YYREEE (reference sequence). DNA for the CDR3: TGTGCCAGCAGCTTGCAGGGACAGGGAGGGGAGCAGTACTTC. Protein product: CASSLQGQGGEQYF.

This clonotype came up many times. The chain is built from TRBV7-9 and TRBJ2-1, with D possibly TRBD2 on 7 matching bases. The CDR3 consists of 16 residues. Deletions cut 0 bases from V and 6 bases from J, with 15 bases between. The V gene's germline CDR1 is SEHNR and CDR2 FQNEAQ (reference sequence). The CDR3 sequence: CASSLASGGRINEQFF. The CDR3 nucleotides are TGTGCCAGCAGCTTAGCGTCGGGGGGCAGGATCAATGAGCAGTTCTTC.

This clonotype was recorded at least ten times. The genes are TRBV12-3 or TRBV12-4 and TRBJ2-2; 14 bases are shared with TRBD2. The CDR3 contains 18 residues. After removal of 3 bases from V and 3 bases from J, the junction contained 6 bases not matched to a gene. CDR3 loop: CASSFRLAGGPYTGELFF. In DNA form, the CDR3 reads TGTGCCAGCAGTTTTCGACTAGCGGGAGGGCCTTACACCGGGGAGCTGTTTTTT.

This clonotype was seen a handful of times. J is TRBJ1-5 and V is TRBV12-3 or TRBV12-4, with D perhaps TRBD1 (6 bases). CDR3 length: 15 amino acids. V was clipped by 3 bases and J by 4 bases, with 13 bases between them. The CDR3 bases are TGTGCCAGCAGTTTGAGGACAGACGGAAATCAGCCCCAGCATTTT. Its translation is CASSLRTDGNQPQHF.

This clonotype has a count of ten or more. The chain has TRBV20-1 and TRBJ2-3; 16 bases are a match to TRBD2. With V trimmed by 5 bases and J by 4 bases, 6 bases remained unmatched. The CDR3 contains 16 residues. The V gene's germline CDR1 is DFQATT and CDR2 SNEGSKA (reference sequence). CDR3 in amino acids: CSAETGTSGRADTQYF. CDR3 coding DNA: TGCAGTGCTGAGACCGGGACTAGCGGGAGGGCAGATACGCAGTATTTT.

This clonotype turned up a few times. The chain uses TRBV20-1 and TRBJ2-4; the D is unclear. Trimming cost V 1 base and J 0 bases, with 10 bases left between them. The CDR3 covers 15 residues. Per germline, CDR1 DFQATT and CDR2 SNEGSKA (reference sequence). CDR3 sequence: CSARVGSLAKNIQYF. DNA for the CDR3: TGCAGTGCTAGAGTAGGCAGCCTAGCCAAAAACATTCAGTACTTC.

The CDR3 reads CASSRLAGEPTDTQYF. The CDR3 bases are TGCGCCAGCAGCCGTTTAGCGGGAGAACCAACAGATACGCAGTATTTT. The chain couples TRBV5-1 to TRBJ2-3; 9 bases map to TRBD2. Per the germline V gene, CDR1 is SGHRS and CDR2 is YFSETQ. The V segment lost 4 bases and the J segment 3 bases; nucleotides outside the gene matches: 9. The CDR3 contains 16 residues. The full variable domain, rest sourced from reference TRBV5-1 and TRBJ2-3, is KAGVTQTPRYLIKTRGQQVTLSCSPISGHRSVSWYQQTPGQGLQFLFEYFSETQRNKGNFPGRFSGRQFSNSRSEMNVSTLELGDSALYLCASSRLAGEPTDTQYFGPGTRLTVL.

The rearrangement joins TRBV6-2 or TRBV6-3 to TRBJ2-1, with 10 positions matching TRBD2. Germline V gene data show CDR1 as MNHEY and CDR2 as SVGEGT. V lost 6 bases, J lost 6 bases, and 8 bases stayed unmatched. The CDR3 has 15 residues. The CDR3, as DNA: TGTGCCAGCAGGGACGCTAGCGGGAGTGGCAATGAGCAGTTCTTC. Its protein is CASRDASGSGNEQFF.